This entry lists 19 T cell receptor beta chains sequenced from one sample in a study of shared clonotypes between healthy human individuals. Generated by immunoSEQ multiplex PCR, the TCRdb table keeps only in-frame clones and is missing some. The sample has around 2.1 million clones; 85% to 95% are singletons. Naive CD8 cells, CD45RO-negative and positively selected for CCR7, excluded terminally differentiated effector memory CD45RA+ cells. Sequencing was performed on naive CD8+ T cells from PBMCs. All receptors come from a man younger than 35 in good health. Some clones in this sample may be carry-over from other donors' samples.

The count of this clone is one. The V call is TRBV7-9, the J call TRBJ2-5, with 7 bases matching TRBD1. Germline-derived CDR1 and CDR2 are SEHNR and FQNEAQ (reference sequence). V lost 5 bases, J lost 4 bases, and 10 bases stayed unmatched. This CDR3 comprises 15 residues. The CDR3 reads CASSLLRDSGETQYF. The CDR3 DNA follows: TGTGCCAGCAGCCTTCTCCGGGACAGCGGAGAGACCCAGTACTTC.

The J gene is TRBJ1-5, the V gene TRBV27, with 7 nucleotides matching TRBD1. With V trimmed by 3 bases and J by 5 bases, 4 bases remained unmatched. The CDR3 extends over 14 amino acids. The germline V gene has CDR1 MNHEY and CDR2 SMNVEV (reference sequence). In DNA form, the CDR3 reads TGTGCCAGCAGTTTGACGCAGGGGGATCAGCCCCAGCATTTT. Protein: CASSLTQGDQPQHF.

CDR3 residues: CASRGGQGLTGELFF. The CDR3 nucleotides read TGTGCCAGCAGAGGCGGACAGGGCCTAACCGGGGAGCTGTTTTTT. V usage is TRBV9 and J usage is TRBJ2-2; the match to TRBD1 covers 8 bases. V was clipped by 5 bases and J by 5 bases; unmatched bases: 8. This CDR3 contains 15 residues. CDR1 and CDR2 from the germline V gene are SGDLS and YYNGEE.

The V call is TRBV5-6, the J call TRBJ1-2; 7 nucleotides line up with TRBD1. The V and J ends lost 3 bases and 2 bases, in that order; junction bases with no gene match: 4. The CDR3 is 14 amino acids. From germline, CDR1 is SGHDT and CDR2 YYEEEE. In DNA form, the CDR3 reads TGTGCCAGCAGCTGGATGACAGGGAACTATGGCTACACCTTC. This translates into CASSWMTGNYGYTF.

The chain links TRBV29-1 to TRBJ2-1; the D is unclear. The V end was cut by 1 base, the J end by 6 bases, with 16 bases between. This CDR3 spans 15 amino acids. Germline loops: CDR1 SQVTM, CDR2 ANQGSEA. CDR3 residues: CSVEVVGAASNEQFF. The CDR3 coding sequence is TGCAGCGTTGAAGTGGTGGGCGCCGCAAGCAATGAGCAGTTCTTC.

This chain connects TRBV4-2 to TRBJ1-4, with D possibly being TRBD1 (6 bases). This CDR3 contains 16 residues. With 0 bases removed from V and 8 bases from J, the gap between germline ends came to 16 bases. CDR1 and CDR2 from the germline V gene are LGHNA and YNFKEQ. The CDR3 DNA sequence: TGTGCCAGCAGCCAAGATACAGGGCGGTTTGAGGAAAAACTGTTTTTT. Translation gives CASSQDTGRFEEKLFF.

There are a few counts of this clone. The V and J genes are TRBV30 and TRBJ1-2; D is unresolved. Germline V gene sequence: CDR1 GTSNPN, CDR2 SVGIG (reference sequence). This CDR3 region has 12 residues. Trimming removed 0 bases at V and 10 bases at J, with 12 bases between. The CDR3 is CAWSVSPFDYTF. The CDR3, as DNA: TGTGCCTGGAGTGTAAGCCCATTCGACTACACCTTC.

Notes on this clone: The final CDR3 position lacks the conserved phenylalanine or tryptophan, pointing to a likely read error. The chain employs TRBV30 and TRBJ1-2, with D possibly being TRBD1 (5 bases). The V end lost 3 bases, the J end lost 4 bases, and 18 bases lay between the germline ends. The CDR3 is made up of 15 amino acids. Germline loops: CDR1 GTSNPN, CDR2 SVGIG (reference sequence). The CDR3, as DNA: TGTGCCTGGAGGATGTGGGGCCCTGAGGGCTATGGCTACACCCTC. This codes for CAWRMWGPEGYGYTL.

The CDR3 spells CASSPPLSGSSADTQYF. The CDR3 DNA follows: TGTGCCAGCAGCCCCCCCTTGAGCGGGAGTAGTGCAGATACGCAGTATTTT. The gene calls are TRBV7-9 and TRBJ2-3; 8 bases match TRBD2. Trimming removed 5 bases from V and 4 bases from J; junction bases left unmatched: 14. Germline V gene lookup returns CDR1 SEHNR and CDR2 FQNEAQ (reference sequence). The length of the CDR3 is 17 residues. The full variable domain, in which reference TRBV7-9 and TRBJ2-3 provide the parts outside the CDR3, is DTGVSQNPRHKITKRGQNVTFRCDPISEHNRLYWYRQTLGQGPEFLTYFQNEAQLEKSRLLSDRFSAERPKGSFSTLEIQRTEQGDSAMYLCASSPPLSGSSADTQYFGPGTRLTVL.

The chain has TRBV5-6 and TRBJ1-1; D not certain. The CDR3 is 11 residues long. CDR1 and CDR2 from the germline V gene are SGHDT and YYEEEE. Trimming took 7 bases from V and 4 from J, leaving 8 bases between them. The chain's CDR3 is CASGVGTEAFF. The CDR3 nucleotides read TGTGCCAGCGGCGTGGGCACTGAAGCTTTCTTT.

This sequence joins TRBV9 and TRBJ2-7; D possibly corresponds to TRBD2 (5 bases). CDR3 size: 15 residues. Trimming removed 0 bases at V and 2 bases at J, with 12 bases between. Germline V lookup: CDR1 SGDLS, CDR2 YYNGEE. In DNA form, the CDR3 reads TGTGCCAGCAGCGTAGGACCCCTGGGAGCCTACGAGCAGTACTTC. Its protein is CASSVGPLGAYEQYF.

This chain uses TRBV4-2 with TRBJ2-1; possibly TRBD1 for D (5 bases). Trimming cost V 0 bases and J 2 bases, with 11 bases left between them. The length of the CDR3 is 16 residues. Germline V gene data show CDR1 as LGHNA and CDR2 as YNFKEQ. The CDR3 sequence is CASSQDPGRTYNEQFF. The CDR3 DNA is TGTGCCAGCAGCCAAGATCCAGGGCGTACCTACAATGAGCAGTTCTTC.

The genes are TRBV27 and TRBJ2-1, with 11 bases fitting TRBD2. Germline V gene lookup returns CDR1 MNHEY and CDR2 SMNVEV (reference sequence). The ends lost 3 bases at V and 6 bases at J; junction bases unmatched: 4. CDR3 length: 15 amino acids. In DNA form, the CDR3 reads TGTGCCAGCAGTTTTTCTAGCGGGAGGCCCAATGAGCAGTTCTTC. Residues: CASSFSSGRPNEQFF.

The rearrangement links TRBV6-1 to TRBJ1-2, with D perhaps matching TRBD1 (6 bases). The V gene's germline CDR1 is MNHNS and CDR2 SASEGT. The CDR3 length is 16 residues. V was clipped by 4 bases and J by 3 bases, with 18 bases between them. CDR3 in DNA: TGTGCCAGCAGTGTCCACCCACAGGGCATATACTATGGCTACACCTTC. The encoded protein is CASSVHPQGIYYGYTF.

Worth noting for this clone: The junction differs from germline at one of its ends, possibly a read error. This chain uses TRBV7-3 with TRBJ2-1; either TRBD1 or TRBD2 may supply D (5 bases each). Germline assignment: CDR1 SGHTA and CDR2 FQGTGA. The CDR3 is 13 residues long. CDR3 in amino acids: CASSLTRPGPLVF. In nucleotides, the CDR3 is TGTGCCAGCAGCTTAACACGGCCGGGACCCCTCGTCTTC.

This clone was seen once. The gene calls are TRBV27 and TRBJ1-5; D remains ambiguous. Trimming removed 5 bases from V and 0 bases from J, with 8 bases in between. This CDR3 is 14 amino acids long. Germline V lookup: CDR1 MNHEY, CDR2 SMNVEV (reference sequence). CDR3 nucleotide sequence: TGTGCCAGCAGTCCCCAACCTAGCAATCAGCCCCAGCATTTT. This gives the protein CASSPQPSNQPQHF.

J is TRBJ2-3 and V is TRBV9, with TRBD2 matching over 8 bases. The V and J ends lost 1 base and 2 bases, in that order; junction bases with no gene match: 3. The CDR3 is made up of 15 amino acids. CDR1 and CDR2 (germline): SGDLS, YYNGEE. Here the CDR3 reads CASSVTSGTTDTQYF. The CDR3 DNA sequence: TGTGCCAGCAGCGTAACTAGCGGAACCACAGATACGCAGTATTTT.

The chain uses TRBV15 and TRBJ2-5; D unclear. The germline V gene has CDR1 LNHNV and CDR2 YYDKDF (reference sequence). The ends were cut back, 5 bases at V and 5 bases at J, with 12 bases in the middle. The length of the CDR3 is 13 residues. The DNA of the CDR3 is TGTGCCACCAGCCCCGAGTGGGTGGAGACCCAGTACTTC. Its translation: CATSPEWVETQYF.

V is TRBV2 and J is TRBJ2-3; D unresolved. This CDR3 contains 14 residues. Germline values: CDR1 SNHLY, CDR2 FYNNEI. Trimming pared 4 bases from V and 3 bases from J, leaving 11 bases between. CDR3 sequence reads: CASSGRTRTDTQYF. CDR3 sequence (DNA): TGTGCCAGCAGTGGAAGGACGCGGACAGATACGCAGTATTTT.